A selection of T cell receptor beta chains follows, all from one sample in a study of blood T cell repertoires in COVID-19. Assay used: immunoSEQ multiplex PCR; TCRdb lists only in-frame clones, some missing. Of 130,000 to 150,000 clones listed, about 85% are singletons. The specimen sequenced was peripheral blood. Receptors were obtained from a human donor with acute or convalescent COVID-19. The donor label of this sample is uncertain. CDR3s include the opening cysteine and the closing phenylalanine or tryptophan. The order of the fields is V gene, J gene, CDR3 protein.

v_gene: TRBV24-1; j_gene: TRBJ2-3; CDR3aa: CATSGFSPGTGRSADTQYF
v_gene: TRBV2; j_gene: TRBJ2-5; CDR3aa: CASTRRTDTGGLYF
v_gene: TRBV28; j_gene: TRBJ2-3; CDR3aa: CASSPIGDRGTDTQYF
v_gene: TRBV7-8; j_gene: TRBJ1-2; CDR3aa: CASSLAGFYGYTF
v_gene: TRBV18; j_gene: TRBJ2-5; CDR3aa: CASSPGTGKETQYF
v_gene: TRBV18; j_gene: TRBJ2-7; CDR3aa: CASSPPGTGVSSYEQYF
v_gene: TRBV11-2; j_gene: TRBJ1-2; CDR3aa: CASSLRYGYTF
v_gene: TRBV28; j_gene: TRBJ1-5; CDR3aa: CASRTQWGEFNQPQHF
v_gene: TRBV4-2; j_gene: TRBJ1-3; CDR3aa: CASSQAQQSSGNTIYF
v_gene: TRBV3-1/TRBV3-2; j_gene: TRBJ2-1; CDR3aa: CASSQDLGLRGYNEQFF
v_gene: TRBV3-1/TRBV3-2; j_gene: TRBJ1-5; CDR3aa: CASSHAGTANQPQHF
v_gene: TRBV4-2; j_gene: TRBJ2-1; CDR3aa: CASSQGGTSGRVNEQFF
v_gene: TRBV10-3; j_gene: TRBJ1-2; CDR3aa: CAINLDRGTPNYGYTF
v_gene: TRBV18; j_gene: TRBJ2-2; CDR3aa: CASSPPSTGGTTGELFF
v_gene: TRBV28; j_gene: TRBJ1-5; CDR3aa: CASRIEGNQPQHF
v_gene: TRBV5-1; j_gene: TRBJ1-5; CDR3aa: CASSLEGANNQPQHF
v_gene: TRBV4-1; j_gene: TRBJ2-7; CDR3aa: CASSQVVRLQGVHEQYF
v_gene: TRBV18; j_gene: TRBJ1-5; CDR3aa: CASSPGTGKGQPQHF
v_gene: TRBV11-2; j_gene: TRBJ2-5; CDR3aa: CASSFRGIETQYF
v_gene: TRBV6-5; j_gene: TRBJ2-7; CDR3aa: CASRGTGVNYEQYF
v_gene: TRBV6-5; j_gene: TRBJ2-7; CDR3aa: CASSKTGGAFHEQYF
v_gene: TRBV6-5; j_gene: TRBJ1-3; CDR3aa: CASSYSIQGLFPIYF
v_gene: TRBV13; j_gene: TRBJ1-2; CDR3aa: CASSLVWGQNYGYTF